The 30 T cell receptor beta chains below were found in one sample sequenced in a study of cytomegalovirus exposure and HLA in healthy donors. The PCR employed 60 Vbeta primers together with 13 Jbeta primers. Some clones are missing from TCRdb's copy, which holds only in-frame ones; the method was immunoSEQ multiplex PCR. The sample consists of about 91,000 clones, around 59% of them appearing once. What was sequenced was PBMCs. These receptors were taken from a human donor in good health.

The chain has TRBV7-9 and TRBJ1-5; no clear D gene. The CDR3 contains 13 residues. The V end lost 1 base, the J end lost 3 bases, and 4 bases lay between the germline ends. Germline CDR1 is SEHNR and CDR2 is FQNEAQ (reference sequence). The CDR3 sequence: CASSLDYNQPQHF. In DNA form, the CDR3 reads TGTGCCAGCAGCTTAGATTACAATCAGCCCCAGCATTTT. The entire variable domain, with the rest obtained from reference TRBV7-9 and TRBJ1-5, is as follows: DTGVSQNPRHKITKRGQNVTFRCDPISEHNRLYWYRQTLGQGPEFLTYFQNEAQLEKSRLLSDRFSAERPKGSFSTLEIQRTEQGDSAMYLCASSLDYNQPQHFGDGTRLSIL.

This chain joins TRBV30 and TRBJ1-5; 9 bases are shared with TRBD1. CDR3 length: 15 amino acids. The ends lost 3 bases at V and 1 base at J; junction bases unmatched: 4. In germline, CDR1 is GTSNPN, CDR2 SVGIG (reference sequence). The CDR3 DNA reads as TGTGCCTGGAGGCCCGGACAGGGGAGCAATCAGCCCCAGCATTTT. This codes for CAWRPGQGSNQPQHF.

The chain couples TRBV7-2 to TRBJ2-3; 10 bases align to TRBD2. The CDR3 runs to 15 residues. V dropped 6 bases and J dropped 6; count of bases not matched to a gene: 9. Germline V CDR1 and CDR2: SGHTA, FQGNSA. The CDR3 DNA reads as TGTGCCAGCAGTCCACTAGCGGGGTACGGGGATACGCAGTATTTT. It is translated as CASSPLAGYGDTQYF.

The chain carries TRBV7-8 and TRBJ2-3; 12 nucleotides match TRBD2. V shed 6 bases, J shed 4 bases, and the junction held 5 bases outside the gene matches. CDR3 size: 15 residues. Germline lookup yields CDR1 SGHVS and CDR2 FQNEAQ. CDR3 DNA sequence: TGTGCCAGCAGACCTAGCGGGGGGGCGGCAGATACGCAGTATTTT. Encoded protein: CASRPSGGAADTQYF.

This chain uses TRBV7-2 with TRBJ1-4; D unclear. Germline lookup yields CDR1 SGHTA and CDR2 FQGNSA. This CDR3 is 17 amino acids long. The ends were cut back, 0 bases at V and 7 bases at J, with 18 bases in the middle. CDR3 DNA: TGTGCCAGCAGCTTAGCGCGAGTTGGAGGACGGGGTGAAAAACTGTTTTTT. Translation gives CASSLARVGGRGEKLFF.

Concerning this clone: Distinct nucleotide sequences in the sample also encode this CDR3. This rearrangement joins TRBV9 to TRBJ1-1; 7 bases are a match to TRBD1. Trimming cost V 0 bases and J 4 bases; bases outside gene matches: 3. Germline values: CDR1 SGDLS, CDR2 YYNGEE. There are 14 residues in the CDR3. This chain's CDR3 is CASSVDPGGTEAFF. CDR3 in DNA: TGTGCCAGCAGCGTAGACCCAGGGGGCACTGAAGCTTTCTTT.

The CDR3 coding sequence is TGCAGCGCTGGGACAGGGTATGGCTACACCTTC. Amino acid sequence: CSAGTGYGYTF. This chain joins TRBV29-1 and TRBJ1-2, with 9 nucleotides matching TRBD1. With 7 bases clipped from V and 5 bases from J, the junction kept 2 bases outside the gene matches. From germline, CDR1 is SQVTM and CDR2 ANQGSEA. The CDR3 runs to 11 residues.

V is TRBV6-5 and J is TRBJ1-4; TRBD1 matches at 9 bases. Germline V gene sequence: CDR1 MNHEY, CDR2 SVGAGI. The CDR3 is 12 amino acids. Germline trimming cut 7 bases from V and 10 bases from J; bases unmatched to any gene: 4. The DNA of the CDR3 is TGTGCCAGCACCCGGGACAGGGTAAAACTGTTTTTT. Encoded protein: CASTRDRVKLFF.

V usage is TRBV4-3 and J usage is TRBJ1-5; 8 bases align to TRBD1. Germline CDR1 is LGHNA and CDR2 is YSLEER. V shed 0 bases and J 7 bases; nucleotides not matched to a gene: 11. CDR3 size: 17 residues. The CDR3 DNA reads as TGCGCCAGCAGCCAAGAGGCCAGGGGGCTAATACCCCAGCCCCAGCATTTT. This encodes CASSQEARGLIPQPQHF.

CDR3 sequence reads: CASSSEVAAIETQYF. The DNA for the CDR3 is TGCGCCAGCAGCTCTGAGGTAGCCGCCATAGAGACCCAGTACTTC. The V call is TRBV5-1, the J call TRBJ2-5; D not resolved. V was shortened by 3 bases and J by 4 bases, with 16 bases between the two germline ends. The length of the CDR3 is 15 residues. Germline loops: CDR1 SGHRS, CDR2 YFSETQ.

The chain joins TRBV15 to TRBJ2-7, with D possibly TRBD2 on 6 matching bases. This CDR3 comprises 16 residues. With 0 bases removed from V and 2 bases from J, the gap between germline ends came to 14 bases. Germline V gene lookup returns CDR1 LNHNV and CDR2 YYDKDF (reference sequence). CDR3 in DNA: TGTGCCACCAGCAGAGATCGCTTGGGGGGAGCCTACGAGCAGTACTTC. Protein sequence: CATSRDRLGGAYEQYF.

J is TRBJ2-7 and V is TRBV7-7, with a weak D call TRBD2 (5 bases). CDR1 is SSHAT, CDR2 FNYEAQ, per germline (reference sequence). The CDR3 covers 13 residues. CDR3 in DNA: TGTGTTAGCAGCTTATCCGGGACCTACGAGCAGTACTTC. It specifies CVSSLSGTYEQYF.

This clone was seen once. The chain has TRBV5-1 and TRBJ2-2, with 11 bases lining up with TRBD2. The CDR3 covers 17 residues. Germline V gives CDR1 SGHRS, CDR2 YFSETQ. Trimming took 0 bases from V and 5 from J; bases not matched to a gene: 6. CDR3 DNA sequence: TGCGCCAGCAGCTTGGAGGCCTTAGCGGGGGGGACCGGGGAGCTGTTTTTT. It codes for CASSLEALAGGTGELFF.

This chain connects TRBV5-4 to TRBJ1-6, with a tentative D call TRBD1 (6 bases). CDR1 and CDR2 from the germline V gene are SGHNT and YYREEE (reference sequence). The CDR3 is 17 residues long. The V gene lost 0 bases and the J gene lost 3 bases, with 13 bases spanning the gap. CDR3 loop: CASSLAGRTDYNSPLHF. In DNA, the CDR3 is TGTGCCAGCAGCTTGGCCGGGAGGACAGACTATAATTCACCCCTCCACTTT.

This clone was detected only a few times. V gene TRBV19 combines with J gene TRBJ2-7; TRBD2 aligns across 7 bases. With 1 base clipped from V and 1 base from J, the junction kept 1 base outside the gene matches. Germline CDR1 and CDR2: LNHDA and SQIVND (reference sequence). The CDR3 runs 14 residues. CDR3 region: CASSIAGGSYEQYF. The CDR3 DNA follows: TGTGCCAGTAGTATAGCGGGGGGTTCCTACGAGCAGTACTTC.

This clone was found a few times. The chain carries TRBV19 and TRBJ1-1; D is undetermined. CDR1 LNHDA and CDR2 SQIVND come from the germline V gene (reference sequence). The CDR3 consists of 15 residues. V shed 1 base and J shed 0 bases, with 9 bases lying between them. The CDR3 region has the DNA TGTGCCAGTAGTATAGCTATCACCATGAACACTGAAGCTTTCTTT. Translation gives CASSIAITMNTEAFF.

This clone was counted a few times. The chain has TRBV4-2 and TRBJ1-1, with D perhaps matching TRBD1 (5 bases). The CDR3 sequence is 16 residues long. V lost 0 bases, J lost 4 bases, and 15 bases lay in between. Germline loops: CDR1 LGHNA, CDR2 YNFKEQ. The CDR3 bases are TGTGCCAGCAGCCAAGATGCGGGCAGGGAGGGCACTGAAGCTTTCTTT. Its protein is CASSQDAGREGTEAFF.

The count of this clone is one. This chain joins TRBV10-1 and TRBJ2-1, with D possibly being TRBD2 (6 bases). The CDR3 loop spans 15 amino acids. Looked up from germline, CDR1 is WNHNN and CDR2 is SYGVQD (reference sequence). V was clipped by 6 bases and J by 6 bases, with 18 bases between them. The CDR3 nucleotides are TGCGCCAGCAGCCCTCGGACTACTAAAATCAATGAGCAGTTCTTC. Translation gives CASSPRTTKINEQFF.

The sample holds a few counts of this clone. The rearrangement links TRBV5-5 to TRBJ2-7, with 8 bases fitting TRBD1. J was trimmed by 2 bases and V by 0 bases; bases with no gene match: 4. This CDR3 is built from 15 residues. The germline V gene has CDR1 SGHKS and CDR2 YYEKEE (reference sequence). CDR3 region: CASSLADRGPYEQYF. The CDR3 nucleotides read TGTGCCAGCAGCTTGGCCGACAGGGGACCCTACGAGCAGTACTTC.

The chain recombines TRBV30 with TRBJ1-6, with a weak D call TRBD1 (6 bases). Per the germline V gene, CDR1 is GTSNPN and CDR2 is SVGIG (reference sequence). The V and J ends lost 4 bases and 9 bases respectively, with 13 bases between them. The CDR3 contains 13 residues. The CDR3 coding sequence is TGTGCCTGGAACAGCAGGGGTGGTTCACCCCTCCACTTT. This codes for CAWNSRGGSPLHF.

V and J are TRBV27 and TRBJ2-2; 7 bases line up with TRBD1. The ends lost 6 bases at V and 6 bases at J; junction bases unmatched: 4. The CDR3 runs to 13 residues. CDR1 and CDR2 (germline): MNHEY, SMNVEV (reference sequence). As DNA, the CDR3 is TGTGCCAGCAGCCCAACAGGGGCCGGGGAGCTGTTTTTT. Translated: CASSPTGAGELFF.

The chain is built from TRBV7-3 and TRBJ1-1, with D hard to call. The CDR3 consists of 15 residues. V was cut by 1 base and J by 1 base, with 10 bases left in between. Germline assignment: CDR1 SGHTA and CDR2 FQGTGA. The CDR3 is CASSLIVVGNTEAFF. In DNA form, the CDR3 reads TGTGCCAGCAGCTTAATTGTGGTCGGGAACACTGAAGCTTTCTTT.

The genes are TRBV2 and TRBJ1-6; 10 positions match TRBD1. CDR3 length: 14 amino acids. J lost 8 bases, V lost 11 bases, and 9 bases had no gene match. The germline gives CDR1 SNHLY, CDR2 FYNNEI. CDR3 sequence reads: CAGRLGTGDSPLHF. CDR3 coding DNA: TGTGCCGGTCGGCTGGGGACAGGGGATTCACCCCTCCACTTT.

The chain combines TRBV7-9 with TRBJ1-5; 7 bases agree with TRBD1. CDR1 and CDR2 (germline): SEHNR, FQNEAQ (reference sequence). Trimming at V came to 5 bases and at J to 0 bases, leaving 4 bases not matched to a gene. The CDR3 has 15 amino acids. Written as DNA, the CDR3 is TGTGCCAGCAGCGGGGGACAGTTTAGCAATCAGCCCCAGCATTTT. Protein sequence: CASSGGQFSNQPQHF. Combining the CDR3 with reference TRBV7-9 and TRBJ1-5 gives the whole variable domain DTGVSQNPRHKITKRGQNVTFRCDPISEHNRLYWYRQTLGQGPEFLTYFQNEAQLEKSRLLSDRFSAERPKGSFSTLEIQRTEQGDSAMYLCASSGGQFSNQPQHFGDGTRLSIL.

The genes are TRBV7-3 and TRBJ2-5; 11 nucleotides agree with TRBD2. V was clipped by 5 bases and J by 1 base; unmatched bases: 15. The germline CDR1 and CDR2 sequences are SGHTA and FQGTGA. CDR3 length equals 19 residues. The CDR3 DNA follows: TGTGCCAGCAGCCCCACCCCGAGGCTAGCGGGGGGCGGCCAAGAGACCCAGTACTTC. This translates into CASSPTPRLAGGGQETQYF.

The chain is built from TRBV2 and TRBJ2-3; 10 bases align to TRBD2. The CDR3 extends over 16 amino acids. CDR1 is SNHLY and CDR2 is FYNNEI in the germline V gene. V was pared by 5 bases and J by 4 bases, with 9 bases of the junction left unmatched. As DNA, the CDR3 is TGTGCCAGCAGTCCCCCCCTAGCGGGGGAGGCAGATACGCAGTATTTT. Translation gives CASSPPLAGEADTQYF.

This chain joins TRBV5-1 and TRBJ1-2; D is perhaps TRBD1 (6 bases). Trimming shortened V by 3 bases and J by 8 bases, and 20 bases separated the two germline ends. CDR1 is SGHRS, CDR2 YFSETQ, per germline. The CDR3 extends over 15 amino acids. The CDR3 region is CASSSFPGVGRGYTF. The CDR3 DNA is TGCGCCAGCAGCTCCTTCCCAGGGGTCGGCCGCGGCTACACCTTC.

CDR3 residues: CASSDRQGGSPLHF. The CDR3 DNA follows: TGTGCCAGCAGTGACAGGCAGGGGGGTTCACCCCTCCACTTT. V is TRBV6-4 and J is TRBJ1-6; 7 bases are shared with TRBD1. V lost 2 bases and J lost 9; bases outside the gene matches: 4. Looked up from germline, CDR1 is MRHNA and CDR2 is SNTAGT. CDR3 size: 14 residues.

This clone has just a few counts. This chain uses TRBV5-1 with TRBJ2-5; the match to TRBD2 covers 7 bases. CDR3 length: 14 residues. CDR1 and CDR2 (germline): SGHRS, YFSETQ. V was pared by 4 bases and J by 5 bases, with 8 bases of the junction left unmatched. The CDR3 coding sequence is TGCGCCAGCAGCCGCGGGGAGGGACGGGAGACCCAGTACTTC. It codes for CASSRGEGRETQYF.

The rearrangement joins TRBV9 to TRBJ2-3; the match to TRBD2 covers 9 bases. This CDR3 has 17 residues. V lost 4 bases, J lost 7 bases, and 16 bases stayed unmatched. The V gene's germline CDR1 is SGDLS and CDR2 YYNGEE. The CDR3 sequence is CASSRASSGVSTNTQYF. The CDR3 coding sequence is TGTGCCAGCAGCCGCGCGTCTAGCGGGGTCTCGACGAATACGCAGTATTTT.